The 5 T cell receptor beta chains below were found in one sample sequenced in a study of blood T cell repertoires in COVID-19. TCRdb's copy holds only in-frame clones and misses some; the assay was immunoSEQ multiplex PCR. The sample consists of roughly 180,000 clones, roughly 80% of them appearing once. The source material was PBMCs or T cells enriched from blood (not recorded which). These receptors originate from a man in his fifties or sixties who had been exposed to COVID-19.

This CDR3 is CASSLSDRVVQTQYF. CDR3 nucleotides: TGTGCCAGCAGTTTATCGGACAGGGTTGTGCAGACCCAGTACTTC. This rearrangement joins TRBV28 to TRBJ2-5; 8 bases map to TRBD1. The junction had 7 bases not matched to a gene; V was cut back by 1 base and J by 6 bases. The CDR3 contains 15 residues. The germline V gene has CDR1 MDHEN and CDR2 SYDVKM. The full variable domain, rest sourced from reference TRBV28 and TRBJ2-5, is DVKVTQSSRYLVKRTGEKVFLECVQDMDHENMFWYRQDPGLGLRLIYFSYDVKMKEKGDIPEGYSVSREKKERFSLILESASTNQTSMYLCASSLSDRVVQTQYFGPGTRLLVL.

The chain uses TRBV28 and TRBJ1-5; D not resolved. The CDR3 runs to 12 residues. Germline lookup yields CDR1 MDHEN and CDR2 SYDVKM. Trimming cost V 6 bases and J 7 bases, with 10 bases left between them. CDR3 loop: CASSYLRQPQHF. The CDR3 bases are TGTGCCAGCAGCTACCTACGGCAGCCCCAGCATTTT.

The CDR3 loop reads CASGLVKWGTGVGETQYF. CDR3 coding DNA: TGTGCTAGTGGTTTGGTAAAGTGGGGGACAGGGGTTGGGGAGACCCAGTACTTC. This chain joins TRBV12-5 and TRBJ2-5; 10 bases fit TRBD1. From germline, CDR1 is LGHNT and CDR2 FRNRAP. V lost 0 bases, J lost 5 bases, and 12 bases stayed unmatched. CDR3 size: 18 residues.

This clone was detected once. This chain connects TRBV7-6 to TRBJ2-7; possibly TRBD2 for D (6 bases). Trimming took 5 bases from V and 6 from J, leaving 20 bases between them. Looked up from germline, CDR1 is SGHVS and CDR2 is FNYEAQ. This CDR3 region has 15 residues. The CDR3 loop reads CASSLRGLESFEQYF. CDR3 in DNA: TGTGCCAGCAGCCTTCGGGGGTTGGAAAGTTTCGAGCAGTACTTC.

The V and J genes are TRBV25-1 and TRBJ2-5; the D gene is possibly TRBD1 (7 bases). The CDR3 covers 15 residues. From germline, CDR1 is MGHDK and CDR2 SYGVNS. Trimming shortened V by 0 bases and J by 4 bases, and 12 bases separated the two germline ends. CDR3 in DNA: TGTGCCAGCAGTGAATACGGAGGGGGCCTAGAGACCCAGTACTTC. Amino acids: CASSEYGGGLETQYF.